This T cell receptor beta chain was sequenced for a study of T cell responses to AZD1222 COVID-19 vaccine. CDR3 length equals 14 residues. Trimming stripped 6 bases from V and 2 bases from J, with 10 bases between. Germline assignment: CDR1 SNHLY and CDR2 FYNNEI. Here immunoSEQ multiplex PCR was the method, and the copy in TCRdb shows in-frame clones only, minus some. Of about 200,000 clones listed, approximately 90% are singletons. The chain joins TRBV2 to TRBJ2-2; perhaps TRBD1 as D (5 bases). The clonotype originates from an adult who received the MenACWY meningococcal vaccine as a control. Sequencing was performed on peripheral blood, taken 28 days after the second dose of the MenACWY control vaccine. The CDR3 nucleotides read TGTGCCAGCAGAACAGGACCAAACACCGGGGAGCTGTTTTTT. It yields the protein CASRTGPNTGELFF. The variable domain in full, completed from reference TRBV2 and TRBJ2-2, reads EPEVTQTPSHQVTQMGQEVILRCVPISNHLYFYWYRQILGQKVEFLVSFYNNEISEKSEIFDDQFSVERPDGSNFTLKIRSTKLEDSAMYFCASRTGPNTGELFFGEGSRLTVL.